Listed below are T cell receptor beta chains from one sample, sequenced in a study of T-cell reconstitution after alpha-beta-depleted transplantation in children. In TCRdb, the PCR reads were re-called with MiXCR into one record per CDR3 protein. The sample has about 980,000 distinct CDR3 sequences; roughly 29% are singletons. The specimen comprised PBMCs, mostly from graft donor cells, sampled 360 days after TCRalphabeta/CD19-depleted stem cell transplant. Receptors were obtained from a boy under three years old who had a stem cell transplant for SCID, so the T cells may come from the graft donor. The CDR3 runs from the conserved cysteine through the conserved F or W. Each record gives: D gene, J gene, clone size, V gene, CDR3 protein, CDR3 DNA. D genes are given only for firm matches. Part of the rows lack a size; the others show once, few, many or a class for expanded clones.

d_gene: .
j_gene: TRBJ2-1
abundance: few
v_gene: TRBV5-6
CDR3aa: CASSWGTVSSYNEQFF
CDR3nt: TGTGCCAGCAGCTGGGGGACCGTCAGCTCCTACAATGAGCAGTTCTTC

d_gene: .
j_gene: TRBJ2-2
abundance: .
v_gene: TRBV20-1
CDR3aa: CSAITAAGELFF
CDR3nt: TGCAGTGCTATAACAGCGGCCGGGGAGCTGTTTTTT

d_gene: .
j_gene: TRBJ2-7
abundance: .
v_gene: TRBV29-1
CDR3aa: CSVRHNYEQYF
CDR3nt: TGCAGCGTTAGACATAATTACGAGCAGTACTTC

d_gene: .
j_gene: TRBJ2-7
abundance: few
v_gene: TRBV7-9
CDR3aa: CASSSGSVRYEQYF
CDR3nt: TGTGCCAGCAGCTCGGGATCCGTGCGGTACGAGCAGTACTTC

d_gene: .
j_gene: TRBJ2-2
abundance: few
v_gene: TRBV18
CDR3aa: CASSPLRGKKNTGELFF
CDR3nt: TGTGCCAGCTCACCACTTCGGGGCAAGAAGAACACCGGGGAGCTGTTTTTT

d_gene: .
j_gene: TRBJ2-2
abundance: .
v_gene: TRBV11-2
CDR3aa: CASSLFGHRLANTGELFF
CDR3nt: TGTGCCAGCAGCTTATTTGGGCACCGCCTGGCGAACACCGGGGAGCTGTTTTTT

d_gene: TRBD2
j_gene: TRBJ2-1
abundance: few
v_gene: TRBV6-2/TRBV6-3
CDR3aa: CASSPALKMTSGRSYNEQFF
CDR3nt: TGTGCCAGCAGCCCCGCGCTTAAGATGACTAGCGGACGCTCCTACAATGAGCAGTTCTTC

d_gene: .
j_gene: TRBJ2-3
abundance: .
v_gene: TRBV29-1
CDR3aa: CSVEADGDGDTQYF
CDR3nt: TGCAGCGTTGAGGCTGACGGAGACGGAGATACGCAGTATTTT

d_gene: TRBD1
j_gene: TRBJ2-7
abundance: few
v_gene: TRBV28
CDR3aa: CASSPNRGRGYYEQYF
CDR3nt: TGTGCCAGCAGCCCTAACAGGGGCCGCGGATACTACGAGCAGTACTTC

d_gene: TRBD1
j_gene: TRBJ2-7
abundance: .
v_gene: TRBV28
CDR3aa: CASTSGTGSYEQYF
CDR3nt: TGTGCCAGCACCTCCGGGACAGGGAGCTACGAGCAGTACTTC

d_gene: .
j_gene: TRBJ2-1
abundance: .
v_gene: TRBV11-1
CDR3aa: CATRGKGSYNEQFF
CDR3nt: TGTGCCACCCGCGGGAAGGGCTCCTACAATGAGCAGTTCTTC

d_gene: .
j_gene: TRBJ1-5
abundance: .
v_gene: TRBV27
CDR3aa: CASSLKPGLYSNQPQHF
CDR3nt: TGTGCCAGCAGTTTAAAGCCAGGCCTTTATAGCAATCAGCCCCAGCATTTT

d_gene: TRBD1
j_gene: TRBJ2-2
abundance: few
v_gene: TRBV12-3/TRBV12-4
CDR3aa: CASSTTGWANTGELFF
CDR3nt: TGTGCCAGCAGTACGACAGGGTGGGCGAACACCGGGGAGCTGTTTTTT

d_gene: TRBD1
j_gene: TRBJ2-7
abundance: .
v_gene: TRBV4-1
CDR3aa: CASSHRRPGTAFYEQYF
CDR3nt: TGCGCCAGCAGCCACCGAAGACCCGGGACAGCCTTCTACGAGCAGTACTTC

d_gene: .
j_gene: TRBJ2-5
abundance: .
v_gene: TRBV12-3/TRBV12-4
CDR3aa: CASSLEGVPSLRRETQYF
CDR3nt: TGTGCCAGCAGTTTGGAGGGCGTACCAAGTCTACGCAGGGAGACCCAGTACTTC

d_gene: .
j_gene: TRBJ1-6
abundance: few
v_gene: TRBV12-3/TRBV12-4
CDR3aa: CASSLRDGAGSPLHF
CDR3nt: TGTGCCAGCAGTCTCCGGGACGGGGCTGGGTCACCCCTCCACTTT

d_gene: .
j_gene: TRBJ2-3
abundance: .
v_gene: TRBV20-1
CDR3aa: CSARDYPQYPTDTQYF
CDR3nt: TGCAGTGCTAGAGATTACCCGCAATATCCGACAGATACGCAGTATTTT

d_gene: .
j_gene: TRBJ2-2
abundance: .
v_gene: TRBV5-5
CDR3aa: CASSLAYVTGELFF
CDR3nt: TGTGCCAGCAGCTTGGCCTATGTCACCGGGGAGCTGTTTTTT

d_gene: .
j_gene: TRBJ2-3
abundance: .
v_gene: TRBV7-2
CDR3aa: CASSLFGTQDTDTQYF
CDR3nt: TGTGCCAGCAGCTTATTCGGGACACAAGACACAGATACGCAGTATTTT

d_gene: .
j_gene: TRBJ1-5
abundance: .
v_gene: TRBV3-1
CDR3aa: CASSESYNQPQHF
CDR3nt: TGTGCCAGCAGCGAAAGTTACAATCAGCCCCAGCATTTT

d_gene: .
j_gene: TRBJ1-2
abundance: few
v_gene: TRBV7-9
CDR3aa: CASNLAGYGYTF
CDR3nt: TGTGCCAGCAACCTGGCCGGGTATGGCTACACCTTC

d_gene: TRBD1
j_gene: TRBJ2-7
abundance: few
v_gene: TRBV6-2/TRBV6-3
CDR3aa: CASSYWTGQGFRPYEQYF
CDR3nt: TGTGCCAGCAGTTACTGGACAGGGCAGGGTTTTCGCCCCTACGAGCAGTACTTC

d_gene: .
j_gene: TRBJ1-4
abundance: few
v_gene: TRBV12-3/TRBV12-4
CDR3aa: CASQGQANEKLFF
CDR3nt: TGTGCCAGCCAGGGGCAAGCTAATGAAAAACTGTTTTTT

d_gene: .
j_gene: TRBJ2-7
abundance: many
v_gene: TRBV29-1
CDR3aa: CSVEDGRSYEQYF
CDR3nt: TGCAGCGTTGAAGATGGCAGGTCCTACGAGCAGTACTTC

d_gene: .
j_gene: TRBJ2-1
abundance: few
v_gene: TRBV6-1
CDR3aa: CASSEARSYNEQFF
CDR3nt: TGTGCCAGCAGTGAAGCACGCTCCTACAATGAGCAGTTCTTC

d_gene: TRBD1
j_gene: TRBJ2-2
abundance: .
v_gene: TRBV7-2
CDR3aa: CASSLVAGGFSTGELFF
CDR3nt: TGTGCCAGCAGCTTAGTCGCAGGGGGCTTCTCGACCGGGGAGCTGTTTTTT

d_gene: .
j_gene: TRBJ2-5
abundance: .
v_gene: TRBV5-1
CDR3aa: CASSWRGQETQYF
CDR3nt: TGCGCCAGCAGCTGGAGGGGGCAAGAGACCCAGTACTTC

d_gene: TRBD2
j_gene: TRBJ2-5
abundance: .
v_gene: TRBV7-2
CDR3aa: CASSVGAGYFETQYF
CDR3nt: TGTGCCAGCAGTGTAGGAGCGGGGTACTTTGAGACCCAGTACTTC